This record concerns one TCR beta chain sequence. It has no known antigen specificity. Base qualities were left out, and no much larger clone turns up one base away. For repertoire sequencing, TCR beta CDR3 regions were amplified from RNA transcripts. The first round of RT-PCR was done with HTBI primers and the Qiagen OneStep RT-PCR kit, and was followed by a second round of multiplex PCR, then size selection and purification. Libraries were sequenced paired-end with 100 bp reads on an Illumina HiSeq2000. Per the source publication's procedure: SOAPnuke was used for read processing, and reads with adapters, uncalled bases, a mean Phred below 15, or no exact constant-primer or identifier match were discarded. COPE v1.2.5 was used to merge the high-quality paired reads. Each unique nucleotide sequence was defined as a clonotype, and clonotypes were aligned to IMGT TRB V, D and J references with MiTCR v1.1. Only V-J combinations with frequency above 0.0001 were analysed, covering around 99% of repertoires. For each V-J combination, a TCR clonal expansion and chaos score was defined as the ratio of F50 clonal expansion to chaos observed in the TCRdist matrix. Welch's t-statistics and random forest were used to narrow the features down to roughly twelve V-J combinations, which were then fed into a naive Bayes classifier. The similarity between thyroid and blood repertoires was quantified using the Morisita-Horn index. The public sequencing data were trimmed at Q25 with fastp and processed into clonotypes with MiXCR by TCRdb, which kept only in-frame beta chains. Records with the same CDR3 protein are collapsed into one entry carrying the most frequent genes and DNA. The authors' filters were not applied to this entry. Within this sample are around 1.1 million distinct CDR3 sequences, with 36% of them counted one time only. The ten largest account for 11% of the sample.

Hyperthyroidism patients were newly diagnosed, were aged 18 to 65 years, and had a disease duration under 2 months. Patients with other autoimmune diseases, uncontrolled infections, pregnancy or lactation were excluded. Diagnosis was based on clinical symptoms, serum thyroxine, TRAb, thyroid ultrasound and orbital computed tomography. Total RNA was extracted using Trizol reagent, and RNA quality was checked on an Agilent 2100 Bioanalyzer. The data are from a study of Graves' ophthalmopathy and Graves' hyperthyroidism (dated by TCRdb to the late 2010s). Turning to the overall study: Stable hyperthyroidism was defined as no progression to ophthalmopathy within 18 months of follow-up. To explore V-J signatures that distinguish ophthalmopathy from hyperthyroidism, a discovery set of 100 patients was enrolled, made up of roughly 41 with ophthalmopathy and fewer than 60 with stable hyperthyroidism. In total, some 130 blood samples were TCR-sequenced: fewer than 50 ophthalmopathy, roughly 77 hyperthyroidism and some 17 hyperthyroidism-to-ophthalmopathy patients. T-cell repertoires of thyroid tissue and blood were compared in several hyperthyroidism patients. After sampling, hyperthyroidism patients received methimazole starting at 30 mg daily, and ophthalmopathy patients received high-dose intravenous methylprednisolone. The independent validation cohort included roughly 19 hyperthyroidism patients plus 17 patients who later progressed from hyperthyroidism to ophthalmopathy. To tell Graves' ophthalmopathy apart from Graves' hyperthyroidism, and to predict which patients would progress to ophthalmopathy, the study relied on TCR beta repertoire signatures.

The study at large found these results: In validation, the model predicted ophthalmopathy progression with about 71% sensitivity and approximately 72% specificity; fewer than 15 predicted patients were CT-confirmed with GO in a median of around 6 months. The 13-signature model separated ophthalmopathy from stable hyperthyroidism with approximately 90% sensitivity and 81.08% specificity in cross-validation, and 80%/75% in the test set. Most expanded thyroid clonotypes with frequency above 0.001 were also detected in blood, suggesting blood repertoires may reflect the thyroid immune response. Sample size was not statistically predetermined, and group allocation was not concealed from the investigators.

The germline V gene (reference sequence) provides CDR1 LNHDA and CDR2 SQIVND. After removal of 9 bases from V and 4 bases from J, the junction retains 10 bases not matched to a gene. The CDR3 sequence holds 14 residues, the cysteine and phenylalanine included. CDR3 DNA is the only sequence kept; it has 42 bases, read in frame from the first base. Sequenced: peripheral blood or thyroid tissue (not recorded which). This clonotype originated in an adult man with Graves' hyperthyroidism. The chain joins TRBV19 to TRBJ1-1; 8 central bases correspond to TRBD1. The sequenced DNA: TGTGCCAGCATCCTGACAGGGGTTATCACTGAAGCTTTCTTT. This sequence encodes CASILTGVITEAFF.